This record concerns one TCR beta chain sequence. Clinical history as reported by participants underpinned cohort assignment. These data are taken from a study of blood T cell repertoires in COVID-19. Sequencing was performed with immunoSEQ multiplex PCR; in TCRdb, only in-frame clones are kept and a portion is missing. The data hold under 200,000 clones, with roughly 80% observed a single time. The CDR3 contains 17 residues. The V and J ends lost 6 bases and 0 bases respectively, with 15 bases between them. CDR1 LGHDT and CDR2 YNNKEL come from the germline V gene (reference sequence). The V call is TRBV3-1 (or the pseudogene TRBV3-2), the J call TRBJ1-6; perhaps TRBD1 as D (6 bases). This sequence was found in a woman aged 55-69 years with acute COVID-19. The sequenced material came from PBMCs or T cells enriched from blood (not recorded which). This chain's CDR3 is CASREAGVSSYNSPLHF. In nucleotides, the CDR3 is TGTGCCAGCAGAGAGGCAGGGGTTAGCTCCTATAATTCACCCCTCCACTTT.